This TCR beta chain is drawn from a study of shared clonotypes between healthy human individuals. Libraries were prepared by immunoSEQ multiplex PCR; TCRdb keeps only in-frame clonotypes and omits some of them. The table includes approximately 2.1 million clones, over 90% detected once. The CDR3 is 15 amino acids. J was trimmed by 3 bases and V by 1 base; bases with no gene match: 5. The germline V gene has CDR1 MGHRA and CDR2 YSYEKL. Sequencing input: naive CD4+ T cells from PBMCs. Sample subset: CD45RA+ positively selected. This TCR was recovered from a man aged 18 to 29 in good health. Some clones in this sample may be carry-over from other donors' samples. This chain connects TRBV4-1 to TRBJ1-2; 7 bases agree with TRBD1. The CDR3 loop reads CASSQGGGADYGYTF. DNA for the CDR3: TGCGCCAGCAGCCAAGGAGGGGGCGCAGACTATGGCTACACCTTC.